Each of the 31 T cell receptor beta chains below was sequenced from the same sample in a study of blood T cell repertoires in COVID-19. Sequencing was performed with immunoSEQ multiplex PCR; in TCRdb, only in-frame clones are kept and a portion is missing. The repertoire holds about 200,000 clones, with about 79% as singletons. The specimen was peripheral blood. The receptors derive from a human donor in a cohort sampled during active COVID-19.

This chain links TRBV18 with TRBJ1-3, with 9 bases that match TRBD1. The CDR3 extends over 18 amino acids. Germline loops: CDR1 KGHSH, CDR2 LQKENI. V shed 4 bases, J shed 1 base, and the junction held 11 bases outside the gene matches. This CDR3 reads CASSRSGTGRLSGNTIYF. CDR3 DNA: TGTGCCAGCTCACGTTCCGGGACAGGGAGGTTATCTGGAAACACCATATATTTT.

The chain couples TRBV5-6 to TRBJ1-3, with D perhaps matching TRBD1 (6 bases). CDR1 SGHDT and CDR2 YYEEEE come from the germline V gene. The CDR3 sequence is 16 residues long. Trimming stripped 6 bases from V and 0 bases from J, with 16 bases between. The CDR3 protein is CASNRAQRLSGNTIYF. The DNA for the CDR3 is TGTGCCAGCAACAGGGCCCAGCGACTCTCTGGAAACACCATATATTTT.

The chain is built from TRBV10-2 and TRBJ2-7, with 7 bases aligning to TRBD2. V shed 4 bases and J 1 base; nucleotides not matched to a gene: 7. Germline loops: CDR1 WSHSY, CDR2 SAAADI. The CDR3 has 15 amino acids. The CDR3 protein is CASSGGLPTSYEQYF. CDR3 sequence (DNA): TGCGCCAGCAGTGGGGGACTACCCACATCCTACGAGCAGTACTTC.

The V gene is TRBV6-1, the J gene TRBJ2-2, with TRBD1 matching over 7 bases. CDR3 length: 15 residues. Germline values: CDR1 MNHNS, CDR2 SASEGT. The J segment lost 1 base and the V segment lost 3 bases, leaving 2 bases of the junction unmatched. The CDR3 bases are TGTGCCAGCAGTGAGGGACAGCTGAACACCGGGGAGCTGTTTTTT. This translates into CASSEGQLNTGELFF.

V usage is TRBV12-3 or TRBV12-4 and J usage is TRBJ2-6; D is ambiguous. Trimming stripped 2 bases from V and 3 bases from J, with 2 bases between. There are 13 residues in the CDR3. CDR3 protein: CASSLRGANVLTF. The CDR3 DNA sequence: TGTGCCAGCAGTTTACGTGGGGCCAACGTCCTGACTTTC.

The chain carries TRBV12-1 and TRBJ2-3; the table gives TRBD2 as D, unverified against the DNA. TRBV12-1 is shown as a pseudogene. The length of the CDR3 is 16 residues. CDR3 in amino acids: CASSPRTSGNTDTQYF. CDR3 bases: TGTGCCAGCAGCCCCAGGACTAGCGGGAACACAGATACGCAGTATTTT.

The V and J genes are TRBV18 and TRBJ1-1; the match to TRBD1 covers 8 bases. After removal of 3 bases from V and 0 bases from J, the junction contained 6 bases not matched to a gene. Germline assignment: CDR1 KGHSH and CDR2 LQKENI. The CDR3 contains 16 residues. CDR3 bases: TGTGCCAGCTCACCTAGACAGGGGAACATGAACACTGAAGCTTTCTTT. Amino acid sequence: CASSPRQGNMNTEAFF.

V is TRBV19 and J is TRBJ1-1, with a tentative D call TRBD1 (5 bases). CDR1 is LNHDA, CDR2 SQIVND, per germline (reference sequence). The CDR3 contains 18 residues. Trimming removed 5 bases from V and 1 base from J, with 23 bases in between. The CDR3: CASSPSPIDRFRNTEAFF. The CDR3 coding sequence is TGTGCCAGTAGTCCCAGCCCAATAGACAGATTTAGGAACACTGAAGCTTTCTTT.

This chain links TRBV5-5 with TRBJ2-6; TRBD2 might be the D (5 bases). The CDR3 sequence is 16 residues long. Trimming took 4 bases from V and 4 from J, leaving 15 bases between them. Germline V gene sequence: CDR1 SGHKS, CDR2 YYEKEE (reference sequence). CDR3 nucleotides: TGTGCCAGCAGCGCGGACGTAAGGGAGGGGGCCAACGTCCTGACTTTC. Its protein is CASSADVREGANVLTF.

This chain connects TRBV7-9 to TRBJ2-7; no definite D call. Germline V gene sequence: CDR1 SEHNR, CDR2 FQNEAQ (reference sequence). The CDR3 covers 12 residues. Trimming left V 6 bases short and J 7 bases short, with 13 bases between. This CDR3 reads CASSSKAEEQYF. As DNA, the CDR3 is TGTGCCAGCAGTTCAAAGGCGGAGGAGCAGTACTTC.

This chain links TRBV6-4 with TRBJ2-2; tentative D call: TRBD2 (6 bases). This CDR3 is built from 14 residues. Trimming removed 4 bases from V and 5 bases from J, with 11 bases in between. CDR1 and CDR2 from the germline V gene are MRHNA and SNTAGT. The CDR3 reads CASSALGGTGELFF. In DNA form, the CDR3 reads TGTGCCAGCAGTGCCCTCGGGGGTACCGGGGAGCTGTTTTTT.

The chain links TRBV5-5 to TRBJ2-7; D possibly corresponds to TRBD1 (5 bases). CDR3 length: 13 amino acids. Deletions cut 0 bases from V and 5 bases from J, with 9 bases between. Germline V gene data show CDR1 as SGHKS and CDR2 as YYEKEE (reference sequence). In DNA form, the CDR3 reads TGTGCCAGCAGCTTGGCAGGGTTCCACGAGCAGTACTTC. It yields the protein CASSLAGFHEQYF.

The chain joins TRBV7-7 to TRBJ2-1, with unresolved D. Trimming stripped 3 bases from V and 5 bases from J, with 5 bases between. The length of the CDR3 is 12 residues. The germline V gene encodes CDR1 SSHAT and CDR2 FNYEAQ (reference sequence). Here the CDR3 DNA reads TGTGCCAGCAGCTTCGCAGACAATGAGCAGTTCTTC. Encoded protein: CASSFADNEQFF. Variable domain in full (rest from reference TRBV7-7 and TRBJ2-1): GAGVSQSPRYKVTKRGQDVTLRCDPISSHATLYWYQQALGQGPEFLTYFNYEAQPDKSGLPSDRFSAERPEGSISTLTIQRTEQRDSAMYRCASSFADNEQFFGPGTRLTVL.

J is TRBJ2-1 and V is TRBV2, with D possibly matching TRBD1 (5 bases). Germline loops: CDR1 SNHLY, CDR2 FYNNEI. Trimming removed 3 bases from V and 3 bases from J, with 15 bases in between. The CDR3 runs 16 residues. The CDR3 DNA reads TGTGCCAGCAGTGACCCCCGAGACAGTTACTACAATGAGCAGTTCTTC. It is translated as CASSDPRDSYYNEQFF.

In nucleotides, the CDR3 is TGTGCTAGTGGTTTGGTACGGACAGGGGGCGACACCGGGGAGCTGTTTTTT. Encoded protein: CASGLVRTGGDTGELFF. The J gene is TRBJ2-2, the V gene TRBV12-5; the match to TRBD1 covers 11 bases. The germline CDR1 and CDR2 sequences are LGHNT and FRNRAP. The V segment lost 0 bases and the J segment 3 bases; nucleotides outside the gene matches: 3. This CDR3 spans 17 amino acids.

V usage is TRBV5-6 and J usage is TRBJ1-5; D is ambiguous. The CDR3 sequence is 15 residues long. Germline V gene lookup returns CDR1 SGHDT and CDR2 YYEEEE. Trimming took off 4 bases at V and 0 bases at J, with 11 bases between the two ends. The CDR3: CASSTGSYSNQPQHF. The DNA for the CDR3 is TGTGCCAGCAGCACCGGGAGTTATAGCAATCAGCCCCAGCATTTT.

J is TRBJ2-7 and V is TRBV3-1 (or the pseudogene TRBV3-2); D is possibly TRBD2 (6 bases). The V end lost 0 bases, the J end lost 6 bases, and 18 bases lay between the germline ends. The V gene's germline CDR1 is LGHDT and CDR2 YNNKEL (reference sequence). This CDR3 spans 16 amino acids. The CDR3 nucleotides are TGTGCCAGCAGCCAAGATCTTTTGGGACGGCGGGGCGAGCAGTACTTC. It encodes CASSQDLLGRRGEQYF.

V gene TRBV5-1 combines with J gene TRBJ2-7, with 14 nucleotides matching TRBD2. TRBJ2-1 explains the end of the DNA better; the J call may be wrong. The CDR3 is made up of 15 amino acids. From germline, CDR1 is SGHRS and CDR2 YFSETQ. DNA of the CDR3: TGCGCCAGCAGAAGACTAGCGGGAGGGCCCAATGAGCAGTTCTTC. Protein sequence: CASRRLAGGPNEQFF.

V and J are TRBV27 and TRBJ2-7, with 9 bases that match TRBD1. J gave up 2 bases and V 6 bases, and 8 bases lay outside the gene matches. The CDR3 is 15 residues long. CDR1 and CDR2 (germline): MNHEY, SMNVEV (reference sequence). DNA for the CDR3: TGTGCCAGCAGCCGCAGACAGGGGGTCCCCTACGAGCAGTACTTC. Protein: CASSRRQGVPYEQYF.

This chain uses TRBV10-3 with TRBJ1-6; D unclear. The CDR3 extends over 13 amino acids. Germline CDR1 is ENHRY and CDR2 is SYGVKD. V lost 0 bases and J 9 bases, leaving 6 bases between the germline ends. CDR3 DNA: TGTGCCATCAGTGAGTCAGAGGGTTCACCCCTCCACTTT. It codes for CAISESEGSPLHF.

This chain uses TRBV7-9 with TRBJ2-5, with 10 bases lining up with TRBD2. Germline V lookup: CDR1 SEHNR, CDR2 FQNEAQ (reference sequence). With V trimmed by 5 bases and J by 9 bases, 12 bases remained unmatched. The CDR3 totals 15 residues. Here the CDR3 DNA reads TGTGCCAGCAGCCCTAGCCTAGCGGGAGTGTCGGCCCAGTACTTC. This sequence encodes CASSPSLAGVSAQYF.

The chain carries TRBV7-2 and TRBJ1-3, with D hard to call. The CDR3 totals 14 residues. V lost 4 bases, J lost 4 bases, and 11 bases lay in between. The V gene's germline CDR1 is SGHTA and CDR2 FQGNSA. The CDR3 coding sequence is TGTGCCAGCAGCTCCCAACTACACGGAAACACCATATATTTT. It yields the protein CASSSQLHGNTIYF.

V and J are TRBV4-2 and TRBJ2-5; D gene unclear. This CDR3 has 13 amino acids. Trimming removed 1 base from V and 5 bases from J, with 8 bases in between. Germline CDR1 is LGHNA and CDR2 is YNFKEQ. Here the CDR3 reads CASSQGLKETQYF. CDR3 DNA: TGTGCCAGCAGCCAAGGACTCAAGGAGACCCAGTACTTC.

The chain joins TRBV6-5 to TRBJ2-1; 7 nucleotides align to TRBD2. The length of the CDR3 is 14 residues. V was pared by 2 bases and J by 9 bases, with 7 bases of the junction left unmatched. Germline CDR1 reads MNHEY; CDR2 reads SVGAGI. CDR3 sequence: CASSYEAGVREQFF. CDR3 bases: TGTGCCAGCAGTTACGAGGCGGGAGTTCGTGAGCAGTTCTTC.

Only a few counts were recorded for this clone. The chain is built from TRBV5-1 and TRBJ2-2; D is possibly TRBD2 (6 bases). Germline V gives CDR1 SGHRS, CDR2 YFSETQ. The V gene lost 6 bases and the J gene lost 0 bases, with 15 bases spanning the gap. This CDR3 is 16 amino acids long. The CDR3 nucleotides are TGCGCCAGCACCCCACTTGGAGGGCCGAACACCGGGGAGCTGTTTTTT. It yields the protein CASTPLGGPNTGELFF.

The chain employs TRBV5-1 and TRBJ2-3; 11 nucleotides agree with TRBD2. The CDR3 contains 17 residues. Trimming at V came to 4 bases and at J to 3 bases, leaving 10 bases not matched to a gene. Germline-derived CDR1 and CDR2 are SGHRS and YFSETQ. The CDR3 reads CASSEKLAGDGTDTQYF. Written as DNA, the CDR3 is TGCGCCAGCAGCGAAAAACTAGCGGGAGACGGAACAGATACGCAGTATTTT.

This clone showed up just a few times. The chain recombines TRBV10-3 with TRBJ2-1; 8 bases are shared with TRBD1. CDR3 length equals 13 residues. CDR1 ENHRY and CDR2 SYGVKD come from the germline V gene. The junction had 3 bases not matched to a gene; V was cut back by 8 bases and J by 3 bases. CDR3 coding DNA: TGTGCCATCGCCGACAGGGGCTACAATGAGCAGTTCTTC. This gives the protein CAIADRGYNEQFF.

This sequence joins TRBV24-1 and TRBJ1-2, with D maybe TRBD1 (6 bases). The length of the CDR3 is 13 residues. Per germline, CDR1 KGHDR and CDR2 SFDVKD. Trimming took off 5 bases at V and 7 bases at J, with 13 bases between the two ends. This CDR3 is CATSVEGVGGYTF. The CDR3 DNA follows: TGTGCCACCAGTGTAGAGGGGGTAGGTGGCTACACCTTC.

This rearrangement joins TRBV10-2 to TRBJ1-1; no firm D call. Germline values: CDR1 WSHSY, CDR2 SAAADI. The V and J ends lost 6 bases and 0 bases respectively, with 11 bases between them. The CDR3 extends over 14 amino acids. CDR3 nucleotides: TGCGCCAGCAGAACCTACAGCTTGAACACTGAAGCTTTCTTT. It yields the protein CASRTYSLNTEAFF.

The chain carries TRBV6-5 and TRBJ2-1; 9 positions agree with TRBD2. This CDR3 is built from 14 residues. The trim removed 5 bases at V and 7 bases at J, leaving 6 bases unmatched. Germline assignment: CDR1 MNHEY and CDR2 SVGAGI. CDR3 amino acids: CASSIAGVLNEQFF. In DNA form, the CDR3 reads TGTGCCAGCAGTATAGCGGGAGTGTTAAATGAGCAGTTCTTC.

This clone came up once. The chain couples TRBV6-6 to TRBJ1-6; 11 bases fit TRBD1. The V and J ends lost 5 bases and 10 bases, in that order; junction bases with no gene match: 13. The CDR3 has 17 amino acids. Looked up from germline, CDR1 is MNHNY and CDR2 is SVGAGI (reference sequence). CDR3 sequence (DNA): TGTGCCAGCAGTCGCAAGTACCGGGACAGGGGGTTCTCACCCCTCCACTTT. Translation: CASSRKYRDRGFSPLHF.